The 12 T cell receptor beta chains listed next were all sequenced from one sample in a study of monozygotic twins with inflammatory bowel disease. TCRdb reanalyzed the 5' RACE reads and collapses them to one entry per CDR3 protein, without DNA. The specimen's table records some 330,000 distinct CDR3 sequences. Source material: blood. Receptors originate from a human donor with ulcerative colitis or Crohn's disease, or a healthy co-twin of an affected twin (not recorded which).

V is TRBV20-1 and J is TRBJ2-1; TCRdb designates TRBD2, a call that cannot be tested without DNA. Germline V gene lookup returns CDR1 DFQATT and CDR2 SNEGSKA (reference sequence). This CDR3 has 13 amino acids. CDR3 sequence reads: CSAMGLVGNEQFF.

This sequence joins TRBV5-1 and TRBJ2-7; the D call from TCRdb, TRBD1, cannot be confirmed without DNA. The CDR3 is 14 amino acids. Per germline, CDR1 SGHRS and CDR2 YFSETQ. CDR3: CASSPPDRSYEQYF.

The chain carries TRBV12-3 or TRBV12-4 and TRBJ2-3. The CDR3 has 13 amino acids. CDR3 sequence: CASTDTYTDTQYF.

The V and J genes are TRBV12-3 or TRBV12-4 and TRBJ1-2. The CDR3 spans 12 residues. The CDR3 protein is CASSFRDYGYTF.

V gene TRBV10-3 combines with J gene TRBJ2-7. CDR1 ENHRY and CDR2 SYGVKD come from the germline V gene. The CDR3 runs 12 residues. CDR3 sequence: CAISERDYEQYF.

The V call is TRBV19, the J call TRBJ2-3; TCRdb reports TRBD2, a call that lacks DNA to check it against. Per germline, CDR1 LNHDA and CDR2 SQIVND (reference sequence). The CDR3 runs 14 residues. The CDR3 spells CASSRTRAGDTQYF. Combining the CDR3 with reference TRBV19 and TRBJ2-3 gives the whole variable domain DGGITQSPKYLFRKEGQNVTLSCEQNLNHDAMYWYRQDPGQGLRLIYYSQIVNDFQKGDIAEGYSVSREKKESFPLTVTSAQKNPTAFYLCASSRTRAGDTQYFGPGTRLTVL.

V is TRBV7-2 and J is TRBJ2-7; the D call of TRBD2 rests on TCRdb alone, since no DNA is present to check it. This CDR3 is 13 amino acids long. Germline V gene lookup returns CDR1 SGHTA and CDR2 FQGNSA. CDR3 residues: CASSLILEDLRDF. Based on the CDR3 plus reference TRBV7-2 and TRBJ2-7, the full variable domain is GAGVSQSPSNKVTEKGKDVELRCDPISGHTALYWYRQSLGQGLEFLIYFQGNSAPDKSGLPSDRFSAERTGGSVSTLTIQRTQQEDSAVYLCASSLILEDLRDFGPGTRLTVT.

The gene calls are TRBV24-1 and TRBJ2-7; without DNA, the TCRdb call of TRBD1 cannot be checked. This CDR3 spans 14 amino acids. The germline V gene encodes CDR1 KGHDR and CDR2 SFDVKD. The CDR3 reads CATSDPGTTYEQYF.

The J gene is TRBJ2-3, the V gene TRBV9; the TCRdb call, TRBD1, lacks DNA for checking. The CDR3 consists of 17 residues. Germline assignment: CDR1 SGDLS and CDR2 YYNGEE. The CDR3 reads CASSVGGGGPVPDTQYF. The whole variable domain, filled in from reference TRBV9 and TRBJ2-3, reads DSGVTQTPKHLITATGQRVTLRCSPRSGDLSVYWYQQSLDQGLQFLIQYYNGEERAKGNILERFSAQQFPDLHSELNLSSLELGDSALYFCASSVGGGGPVPDTQYFGPGTRLTVL.

The V call is TRBV7-9, the J call TRBJ2-1; with no DNA, the TCRdb D assignment of TRBD1 cannot be verified. CDR1 and CDR2 from the germline V gene are SEHNR and FQNEAQ (reference sequence). The length of the CDR3 is 16 residues. This CDR3 reads CASSLNVGQGGNEQFF.

The V and J genes are TRBV6-1 and TRBJ2-7; TCRdb designates TRBD1, a call that cannot be tested without DNA. The CDR3 is 14 amino acids. Germline CDR1 MNHNS, CDR2 SASEGT. The CDR3 here is CASSGTGRFYEQYF.

The chain recombines TRBV19 with TRBJ2-4; TCRdb indicates TRBD2, and absent DNA this call remains unverified. The CDR3 has 14 residues. Germline lookup yields CDR1 LNHDA and CDR2 SQIVND (reference sequence). The CDR3 loop is CASSIAEAGNIQYF.